The 10 T cell receptor beta chains reported below all come from one sample, sequenced in a study of T cells in Graves' hyperthyroidism and ophthalmopathy. TCR beta CDR3 region amplification was performed from RNA transcripts. The TCR CDR3 was amplified in a first-round RT-PCR using the HTBI primer set. Each CDR3 protein gets one entry after TCRdb re-called the multiplex PCR reads with MiXCR. Of about 400,000 distinct CDR3 sequences listed, 11% to 15% are singletons. The source material was blood. These receptor sequences come from a man over 45 with Graves' ophthalmopathy.

This clonotype was seen a few times. The V and J genes are TRBV10-3 and TRBJ2-3, with TRBD2 identical over 7 bases. This CDR3 is built from 18 residues. Germline-derived CDR1 and CDR2 are ENHRY and SYGVKD. Trimming removed 6 bases from V and 0 bases from J; junction bases left unmatched: 15. The CDR3 loop is CAIRGAVLADLSTDTQYF. The CDR3 region has the DNA TGTGCCATCAGAGGAGCTGTTCTAGCGGATCTCAGCACAGATACGCAGTATTTT.

In its sample, this clonotype was seen many times. V and J are TRBV2 and TRBJ2-1; tentative D call: TRBD2 (7 bases). The V and J ends lost 1 base and 7 bases respectively, with 11 bases between them. Germline assignment: CDR1 SNHLY and CDR2 FYNNEI. The CDR3 contains 14 residues. In nucleotides, the CDR3 is TGTGCCAGCAGTGAAGGCAGGGGAGGGAATGAGCAGTTCTTC. Translating gives CASSEGRGGNEQFF.

There are a few counts of this clonotype. Given a much more abundant clone one base away, this may be a read error. V gene TRBV2 combines with J gene TRBJ2-5; 12 nucleotides agree with TRBD2. The CDR3 has 15 amino acids. Germline CDR1 reads SNHLY; CDR2 reads FYNNEI. CDR3 amino acids: CAGSSGLAGRETQYF. CDR3 coding DNA: TGTGCCGGCAGCTCAGGACTAGCGGGGCGAGAGACCCAGTACTTC. Variable domain in full (rest from reference TRBV2 and TRBJ2-5): EPEVTQTPSHQVTQMGQEVILRCVPISNHLYFYWYRQILGQKVEFLVSFYNNEISEKSEIFDDQFSVERPDGSNFTLKIRSTKLEDSAMYFCAGSSGLAGRETQYFGPGTRLLVL.

This clonotype was seen many times. CDR3 sequence reads: CASRGREAEAFF. CDR3 nucleotides: TGTGCCAGCAGGGGAAGGGAAGCTGAAGCTTTCTTT. The chain recombines TRBV7-9 with TRBJ1-1; D remains ambiguous. The CDR3 length is 12 residues. Deletions cut 6 bases from V and 6 bases from J, with 11 bases between. The germline CDR1 and CDR2 sequences are SEHNR and FQNEAQ (reference sequence).

This clonotype has ten or more counts. This chain links TRBV3-1 with TRBJ1-3, with D hard to call. With 2 bases removed from V and 4 bases from J, the gap between germline ends came to 6 bases. Per germline, CDR1 LGHDT and CDR2 YNNKEL (reference sequence). The CDR3 has 13 residues. The CDR3 sequence: CASSQLGGNTIYF. CDR3 nucleotides: TGTGCCAGCAGCCAATTGGGAGGAAACACCATATATTTT.

This clonotype showed up many times. This rearrangement joins TRBV11-3 to TRBJ1-6; D perhaps matches TRBD1 (6 bases). Germline CDR1 reads SGHNT; CDR2 reads YENEEA. CDR3 length: 14 amino acids. V dropped 5 bases and J dropped 7 bases, with 12 bases sitting between them. The CDR3 DNA follows: TGTGCCAGCAGCCGAATTACAGGGAATTCACCCCTCCACTTT. It yields the protein CASSRITGNSPLHF.

This clonotype was observed at least ten times. The chain employs TRBV12-3 or TRBV12-4 and TRBJ2-5; 8 nucleotides line up with TRBD1. The CDR3 is made up of 14 amino acids. With V trimmed by 5 bases and J by 5 bases, 7 bases remained unmatched. CDR3 residues: CASSPRDRWETQYF. CDR3 bases: TGTGCCAGCAGTCCGCGGGACAGGTGGGAGACCCAGTACTTC.

This chain joins TRBV14 and TRBJ1-2; a weak D match, TRBD1 (6 bases). CDR1 and CDR2 (germline): SGHDN, FVKESK. CDR3 length: 14 amino acids. V was pared by 0 bases and J by 6 bases, with 11 bases between. The CDR3 region has the DNA TGTGCCAGCAGCCAAGACAGGGGCCGGAATGGCTACACCTTC. It is translated as CASSQDRGRNGYTF.

J is TRBJ2-3 and V is TRBV19; 11 bases align to TRBD2. J lost 1 base, V lost 9 bases, and 6 bases had no gene match. CDR1 and CDR2 from the germline V gene are LNHDA and SQIVND (reference sequence). This CDR3 region has 15 residues. This chain's CDR3 is CASQLAGVGTDTQYF. In nucleotides, the CDR3 is TGTGCCAGCCAACTAGCGGGAGTTGGCACAGATACGCAGTATTTT.

This clonotype was observed a few times. V usage is TRBV29-1 and J usage is TRBJ2-2, with D possibly TRBD2 on 5 matching bases. The CDR3 length is 13 residues. Trimming cost V 7 bases and J 1 base, with 10 bases left between them. The V gene's germline CDR1 is SQVTM and CDR2 ANQGSEA. The CDR3 sequence is CSGRTLNTGELFF. In DNA, the CDR3 is TGCAGCGGGCGGACTCTGAACACCGGGGAGCTGTTTTTT.